The rows below give T cell receptor beta chains drawn from one sample of a study of blood T cell repertoires in COVID-19. TCRdb keeps only in-frame clones here, not all; method: immunoSEQ multiplex PCR. The sample includes 87,000 or so clones, approximately 89% of them seen just once. What was sequenced was peripheral blood. The receptors were gathered from a human donor with acute or convalescent COVID-19. The donor label of this sample is uncertain. Both conserved end residues are part of each CDR3. Fields, in order: D gene, clone size, V gene, J gene, CDR3 protein, CDR3 DNA. The D gene is left open where the match is weak. Part of the rows lack a size; the others show once, few, many or a class for expanded clones.

>TRBD1|once|TRBV3-1/TRBV3-2|TRBJ2-7
CASSQSGTGGSYEQYF
TGTGCCAGCAGCCAATCCGGGACAGGGGGCTCCTACGAGCAGTACTTC
>.|.|TRBV9|TRBJ1-2
CASSVIPPNYGYTF
TGTGCCAGCAGCGTAATCCCCCCAAACTATGGCTACACCTTC
>TRBD1|.|TRBV2|TRBJ2-4
CASRADRGLAKNIQYF
TGTGCCAGCAGAGCGGACAGGGGTTTAGCCAAAAACATTCAGTACTTC
>TRBD1|few|TRBV19|TRBJ1-1
CASTPIHRGTEAFF
TGTGCCAGTACACCCATCCACAGGGGAACTGAAGCTTTCTTT
>.|.|TRBV5-1|TRBJ1-4
CASTPSGATNEKLFF
TGCGCCAGCACCCCCTCAGGGGCGACTAATGAAAAACTGTTTTTT
>TRBD1|.|TRBV6-6|TRBJ1-3
CASSSTGGRNTIYF
TGTGCCAGCAGTTCCACAGGGGGCCGAAACACCATATATTTT
>.|.|TRBV7-9|TRBJ2-7
CASSYQEGVGQYF
TGTGCCAGCAGCTATCAAGAGGGCGTTGGGCAGTACTTC
>.|few|TRBV19|TRBJ2-7
CASSIVRGSTYEQYF
TGTGCCAGTAGTATAGTCAGGGGATCGACTTACGAGCAGTACTTC
>.|.|TRBV6-1|TRBJ2-1
CASSELQASSYNEQFF
TGTGCCAGCAGTGAACTACAGGCGAGCTCCTACAATGAGCAGTTCTTC
>.|.|TRBV7-8|TRBJ1-6
CASSLEPNNSPLHF
TGTGCCAGCAGCTTAGAGCCGAATAATTCACCCCTCCACTTT
>.|.|TRBV19|TRBJ2-1
CASSMTSNEQFF
TGTGCCAGTAGTATGACTAGTAATGAGCAGTTCTTC
>.|.|TRBV6-1|TRBJ1-3
CASSEGFYSGNTIYF
TGTGCCAGCAGTGAAGGGTTCTACTCTGGAAACACCATATATTTT
>TRBD1|once|TRBV7-2|TRBJ1-2
CASSLRQGDGYTF
TGTGCCAGCAGCTTACGACAGGGTGATGGCTACACCTTC
>.|.|TRBV27|TRBJ1-1
CASIPPGNRDTEAFF
TGTGCCAGCATCCCCCCGGGGAATAGAGACACTGAAGCTTTCTTT
>.|.|TRBV6-5|TRBJ1-2
CASSPGNYGYTF
TGTGCCAGCAGTCCAGGGAACTATGGCTACACCTTC
>TRBD1|.|TRBV11-3|TRBJ1-3
CASSPTGLISGNTIYF
TGTGCCAGCAGTCCGACAGGGCTCATCTCTGGAAACACCATATATTTT
>.|.|TRBV29-1|TRBJ2-3
CSVDVQGPDTQYF
TGCAGCGTTGACGTCCAGGGGCCCGATACGCAGTATTTT
>.|.|TRBV4-2|TRBJ2-4
CASSQATTSNIQYF
TGTGCCAGCAGCCAAGCCACCACTAGCAACATTCAGTACTTC
>.|.|TRBV28|TRBJ1-4
CASSLQGSANEKLFF
TGTGCCAGCAGTTTACAGGGGTCCGCTAATGAAAAACTGTTTTTT
>TRBD2|.|TRBV19|TRBJ2-5
CASSNGLAGGQKETQYF
TGTGCCAGTAGTAACGGACTAGCGGGGGGACAAAAAGAGACCCAGTACTTC
>TRBD1|.|TRBV30|TRBJ1-4
CAWSQAGTGGEKLFF
TGTGCCTGGAGTCAAGCCGGGACAGGAGGAGAAAAACTGTTTTTT
>.|.|TRBV24-1|TRBJ2-3
CATVDGGSTDTQYF
TGTGCCACCGTCGATGGAGGGAGCACAGATACGCAGTATTTT
>.|.|TRBV5-1|TRBJ2-2
CASSPETSRGGELFF
TGCGCCAGCAGCCCTGAGACTAGCAGGGGCGGGGAGCTGTTTTTT
>.|.|TRBV10-1|TRBJ1-3
CASSGNNGNTIYF
TGCGCCAGCAGTGGAAACAATGGAAACACCATATATTTT
>TRBD1|.|TRBV10-3|TRBJ2-7
CAISGRQGTTNEQYF
TGTGCCATCAGTGGAAGACAGGGGACGACCAACGAGCAGTACTTC
>TRBD1|.|TRBV29-1|TRBJ2-6
CSVRTGGAGANVLTF
TGCAGCGTGAGAACAGGGGGCGCTGGGGCCAACGTCCTGACTTTC
>TRBD1|.|TRBV18|TRBJ1-1
CASSLNDGGQGATTEAFF
TGTGCCAGCTCACTAAACGACGGGGGACAGGGGGCTACCACTGAAGCTTTCTTT
>TRBD1|.|TRBV6-6|TRBJ1-5
CASSYQGARGNQPQHF
TGTGCCAGCAGTTACCAGGGGGCGCGTGGCAATCAGCCCCAGCATTTT
>.|once|TRBV7-9|TRBJ1-1
CASSLGEVGEAFF
TGTGCCAGCAGCTTAGGGGAGGTAGGCGAAGCTTTCTTT
>.|.|TRBV7-3|TRBJ2-5
CASSLTGAQETQYF
TGTGCCAGCAGCTTAACGGGGGCGCAAGAGACCCAGTACTTC
>.|.|TRBV4-1|TRBJ2-3
CASSQDLPAGDTQYF
TGCGCCAGCAGCCAAGATCTGCCAGCGGGAGATACGCAGTATTTT
>TRBD2|.|TRBV4-2|TRBJ2-7
CASSHTSGEPHYEQYF
TGTGCCAGCAGCCACACTAGCGGGGAACCCCACTACGAGCAGTACTTC
>TRBD1|.|TRBV29-1|TRBJ1-3
CSILIRDSGSGNTIYF
TGCAGCATTCTCATACGGGACAGTGGCTCTGGAAACACCATATATTTT
>TRBD2|.|TRBV7-2|TRBJ2-3
CASSLAWRGGTDTQYF
TGTGCCAGCAGCTTAGCTTGGCGGGGGGGGACAGATACGCAGTATTTT
>TRBD1|.|TRBV12-5|TRBJ2-1
CASGLASQGAAYNEQFF
TGTGCTAGTGGTTTGGCTTCTCAGGGGGCCGCCTACAATGAGCAGTTCTTC
>.|once|TRBV7-9|TRBJ2-6
CASSLGGSVRGANVLTF
TGTGCCAGCAGCTTAGGCGGTTCAGTGAGGGGGGCCAACGTCCTGACTTTC
>.|.|TRBV18|TRBJ2-3
CASSPTVQGTDTQYF
TGTGCCAGCTCACCAACAGTACAGGGCACAGATACGCAGTATTTT
>.|.|TRBV5-1|TRBJ1-1
CASSLSGATEAFF
TGCGCCAGCAGCTTGTCCGGTGCCACTGAAGCTTTCTTT
>.|.|TRBV2|TRBJ2-3
CASLRLTSTDTQYF
TGTGCCAGCCTAAGACTGACTAGCACAGATACGCAGTATTTT
>TRBD2|.|TRBV2|TRBJ2-2
CARGRGGLTGELFF
TGTGCCCGCGGGCGGGGGGGCCTCACCGGGGAGCTGTTTTTT
>.|.|TRBV6-5|TRBJ2-2
CASSYGSGPGELFF
TGTGCCAGCAGTTACGGGTCAGGGCCCGGGGAGCTGTTTTTT
>TRBD2|.|TRBV7-2|TRBJ2-5
CASSGSGETQYF
TGTGCCAGCAGCGGTAGCGGGGAGACCCAGTACTTC
>TRBD2|.|TRBV7-3|TRBJ2-5
CASSLGRGYQETQYF
TGTGCCAGCAGCTTAGGGCGGGGGTACCAAGAGACCCAGTACTTC
>TRBD2|.|TRBV12-3/TRBV12-4|TRBJ2-7
CATGGEGTYEQYF
TGTGCCACCGGGGGGGAGGGGACCTACGAGCAGTACTTC
>.|once|TRBV24-1|TRBJ1-1
CATSDSRGGNTEAFF
TGTGCCACCAGTGACTCTAGGGGAGGGAACACTGAAGCTTTCTTT
>TRBD1|.|TRBV6-5|TRBJ1-2
CASKPGQVFNYGYTF
TGTGCCAGCAAGCCGGGACAGGTTTTCAACTATGGCTACACCTTC
>.|once|TRBV18|TRBJ2-3
CASSTLLEFGDTQYF
TGTGCCAGCTCAACCCTCCTTGAGTTCGGGGATACGCAGTATTTT
>.|.|TRBV19|TRBJ1-5
CASSRGTIYSNQPQHF
TGTGCCAGTAGTAGAGGGACAATTTATAGCAATCAGCCCCAGCATTTT
>TRBD2|.|TRBV27|TRBJ2-3
CASSWGGTDTQYF
TGTGCCAGCAGTTGGGGGGGAACAGATACGCAGTATTTT
>.|.|TRBV2|TRBJ1-2
CASRTEGVYGYTF
TGTGCCAGCAGGACAGAAGGTGTCTATGGCTACACCTTC
>TRBD2|.|TRBV11-2|TRBJ2-1
CASSRLGAGSSYNEQFF
TGTGCCAGCAGCCGACTTGGAGCGGGGAGCTCCTACAATGAGCAGTTCTTC
>.|few|TRBV6-5|TRBJ1-6
CASSSRLENSPLHF
TGTGCCAGCAGTTCCAGGCTTGAGAATTCACCCCTCCACTTT
>TRBD1|.|TRBV27|TRBJ2-5
CASSPLGQGGETQYF
TGTGCCAGCAGTCCACTGGGACAGGGGGGAGAGACCCAGTACTTC
>.|.|TRBV19|TRBJ1-5
CASTEQPQGGWQPQHF
TGTGCCAGTACCGAACAACCACAGGGTGGCTGGCAGCCCCAGCATTTT